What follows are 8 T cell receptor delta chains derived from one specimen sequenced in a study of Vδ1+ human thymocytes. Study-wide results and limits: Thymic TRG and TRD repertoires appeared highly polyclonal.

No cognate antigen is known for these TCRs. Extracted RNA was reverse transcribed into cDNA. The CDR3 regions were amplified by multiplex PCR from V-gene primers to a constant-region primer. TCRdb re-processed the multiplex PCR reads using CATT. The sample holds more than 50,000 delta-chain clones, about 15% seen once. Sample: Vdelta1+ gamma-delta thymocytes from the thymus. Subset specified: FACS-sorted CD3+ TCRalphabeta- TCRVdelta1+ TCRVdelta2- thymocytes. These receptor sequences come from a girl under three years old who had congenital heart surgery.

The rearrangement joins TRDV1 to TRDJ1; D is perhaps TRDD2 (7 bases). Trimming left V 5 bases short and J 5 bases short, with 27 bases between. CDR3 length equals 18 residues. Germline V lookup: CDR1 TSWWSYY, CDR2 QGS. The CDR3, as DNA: TGTGCTCTTGGGTCCTTTTCCTACGCTCTGGGGTCCCCTGATAAACTCATCTTT. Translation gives CALGSFSYALGSPDKLIF.

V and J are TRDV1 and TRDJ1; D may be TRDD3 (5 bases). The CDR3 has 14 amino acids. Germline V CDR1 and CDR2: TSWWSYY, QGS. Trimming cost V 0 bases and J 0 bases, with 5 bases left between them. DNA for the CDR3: TGTGCTCTTGGGGAACTGGGGAACACCGATAAACTCATCTTT. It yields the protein CALGELGNTDKLIF.

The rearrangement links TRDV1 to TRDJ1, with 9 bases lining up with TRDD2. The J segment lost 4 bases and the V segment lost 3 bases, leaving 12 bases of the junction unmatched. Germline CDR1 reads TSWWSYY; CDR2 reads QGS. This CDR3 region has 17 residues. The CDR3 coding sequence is TGTGCTCTTGGGGACACTGGCCTTCCTACGCGGGACGATAAACTCATCTTT. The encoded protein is CALGDTGLPTRDDKLIF.

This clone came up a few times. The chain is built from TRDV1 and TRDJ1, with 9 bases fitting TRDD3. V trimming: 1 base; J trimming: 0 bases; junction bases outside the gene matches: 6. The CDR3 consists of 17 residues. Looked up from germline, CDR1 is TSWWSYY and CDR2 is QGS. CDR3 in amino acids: CALGEPHWGTYTDKLIF. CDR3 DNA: TGTGCTCTTGGGGAACCCCACTGGGGGACGTACACCGATAAACTCATCTTT.

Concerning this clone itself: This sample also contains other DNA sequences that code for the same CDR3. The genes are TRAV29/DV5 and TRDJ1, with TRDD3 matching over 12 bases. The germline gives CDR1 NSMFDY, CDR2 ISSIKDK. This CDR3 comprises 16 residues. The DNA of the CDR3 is TGTGCCCCCACCCAATTCCTGGGGGATACGACTGAGAAACTCATCTTT. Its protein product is CAPTQFLGDTTEKLIF.

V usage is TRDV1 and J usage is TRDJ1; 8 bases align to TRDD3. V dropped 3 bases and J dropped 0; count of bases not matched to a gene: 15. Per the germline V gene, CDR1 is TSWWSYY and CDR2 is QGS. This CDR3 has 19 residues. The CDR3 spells CALGDPTEGDTIYTDKLIF. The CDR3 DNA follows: TGTGCTCTTGGGGATCCTACAGAAGGGGATACAATATACACCGATAAACTCATCTTT.

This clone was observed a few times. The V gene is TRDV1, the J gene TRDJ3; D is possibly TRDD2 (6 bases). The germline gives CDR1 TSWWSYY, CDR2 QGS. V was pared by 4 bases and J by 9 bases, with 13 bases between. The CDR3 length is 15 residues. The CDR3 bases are TGTGCTCTTGGGGCAGGCCTTCCCCTCACCCGACAGATGTTTTTC. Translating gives CALGAGLPLTRQMFF.

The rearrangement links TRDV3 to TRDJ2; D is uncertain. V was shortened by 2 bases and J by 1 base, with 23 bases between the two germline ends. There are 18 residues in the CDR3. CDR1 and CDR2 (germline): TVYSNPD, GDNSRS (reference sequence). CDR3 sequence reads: CAFWAHGFRNHLTAQLFF. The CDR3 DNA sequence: TGTGCCTTTTGGGCCCACGGTTTTCGGAATCATTTGACAGCACAACTCTTCTTT. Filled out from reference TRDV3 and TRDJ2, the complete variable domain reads CDKVTQSSPDQTVASGSEVVLLCTYDTVYSNPDLFWYRIRPDYSFQFVFYGDNSRSEGADFTQGRFSVKHILTQKAFHLVISPVRTEDSATYYCAFWAHGFRNHLTAQLFFGKGTQLIVEP.